This T cell receptor (beta chain) was obtained from a study of type 1 regulatory T cells. Study information: T-allo10 is an in vitro-generated, Tr1-enriched CD4 T cell product specific for alloantigen.

The V segment lost 0 bases and the J segment 5 bases; nucleotides outside the gene matches: 4. CDR3 length: 17 residues. Germline V gene sequence: CDR1 MNHEY, CDR2 SMNVEV (reference sequence). With regard to this clonotype: The target antigen is unknown.

TCRdb re-called the reads through MiXCR, storing one row per CDR3 protein. The repertoire includes around 65,000 distinct CDR3 sequences, more than 45% of them detected once, and around 2.1% sits in the top ten. The sequencing input was cultured non-Tr1 T cells, either the whole culture or a sorted T cell fraction (not recorded which). The receptor was derived from a human donor in good health. The chain combines TRBV27 with TRBJ2-2; 12 nucleotides line up with TRBD2. CDR3 region: CASSLSRTSGDTGELFF. In nucleotides, the CDR3 is TGTGCCAGCAGTTTATCCCGGACTAGCGGGGATACCGGGGAGCTGTTTTTT.